The source of this T cell receptor beta chain is a study of PD-L1 blockade in urothelial cancer (dated by TCRdb to 2016 to 2017). Turning to the overall study: About 90% of the roughly 29 patients were identified as males with urothelial cancer of bladder origin, and a prior smoking history was reported by 18 of 29 patients. An ECOG performance status of 0 or 1 was recorded for the patients, and 0 to 3 prior chemotherapy regimens had been received by the patients. Blood samples were analyzed 3 weeks after the start of treatment (second dose) and 6 weeks after the start of treatment. A median of about 150,000 T cells and 80,000 or so unique TCRs was obtained from blood samples, and a median clonality of around 0.08 was observed. The study was an exploratory multi-omic analysis of somatic, immune and clinical correlates of response to PD-L1 blockade with atezolizumab in urothelial cancer. TCR sequencing covered pretreatment tumor samples and matched, serially collected peripheral blood taken before and after atezolizumab treatment. Durable clinical benefit meant progression-free survival longer than 6 months, and TCR features were also tested against progression-free and overall survival. In the same patients, whole exome sequencing and RNA sequencing of pretreatment tumors were performed in addition to TCR sequencing. Durable clinical benefit was achieved by nine patients but not by the remaining 20. Approximately 30 patients had pretreatment blood TCR-seq, some 25 had at least one posttreatment blood collection, and some 25 had tumor TCR-seq.

This clone was seen once. Which antigen it targets is not known. It has no much larger one-base neighbor in the sample; base qualities were not kept. Per the publication, the time point label means: pretreatment peripheral blood. The Qiagen DNeasy Blood extraction kit was used to purify genomic DNA from total PBMCs and tumor samples. Collected pretreatment and during treatment, PBMCs were isolated and stored as previously described. The paper's findings and limits, for the study overall: Because the sample size was small (n of about 29) and many exploratory analyses were performed, the results are intended to be hypothesis-generating. At 3 weeks after the start of treatment, tumor-associated TCR clones in peripheral blood had expanded more in patients with durable benefit (n ≈ 22, p = 0.022). Improved progression-free and overall survival was associated with having pretreatment peripheral blood TCR clonality below the median.

Each PCR received spiked-in synthetic TCR analog templates so that absolute template abundance could be estimated from read counts. TCRbeta CDR3 regions were amplified from genomic DNA with bias-controlled V and J gene primers using the immunoSEQ assay. Rearranged TCRbeta segments were sequenced at approximately 20X coverage. Regarding the original processing steps: Clustering was used to correct sequencing errors, and CDR3s were annotated against IMGT to assign V, D and J genes. Only productive TCRbeta rearrangements were used in downstream analyses, excluding out-of-frame or stop-codon sequences. Clonality was computed as one minus Shannon entropy normalized by the log of the number of unique productive sequences. Fisher's exact test with Benjamini-Hochberg correction, using a cutoff of adjusted p below 0.01, was how clones that differed between time points or between blood and tumor were identified. In TCRdb, the immuneACCESS table is reduced to in-frame sequences with V and J assigned. These tables do not hold every clone; where another copy was compared, an unresolved V gene accounts for under half, and the others remain unexplained. D and trimming were read from the DNA, whereas the V and J calls and clone size are those reported in that table. Recorded for this sample are nearly 45,000 clones; approximately 90% of them occurred a single time. Jointly, the top ten make up just under 25% of the sample.

The CDR3 numbers 15 residues from cysteine through phenylalanine. The sequence is cut down to CDR3 DNA, 45 bases in frame from base 1. The germline V gene encodes CDR1 SGDLS and CDR2 YYNGEE. Relative to germline, V is missing 0 bases and J is missing 0 bases, with 2 bases of the junction outside any gene match. The chain employs TRBV9 and TRBJ2-7; TRBD2 agrees with 8 junctional bases. The TCR was taken from a donor aged 40 or older with urothelial cancer. The sample here was PBMCs, taken around atezolizumab (anti-PD-L1) treatment. The DNA sequence is as follows: TGTGCCAGCAGCGTAGATGGGACTAGCTCCTACGAGCAGTACTTC. Its protein is CASSVDGTSSYEQYF.